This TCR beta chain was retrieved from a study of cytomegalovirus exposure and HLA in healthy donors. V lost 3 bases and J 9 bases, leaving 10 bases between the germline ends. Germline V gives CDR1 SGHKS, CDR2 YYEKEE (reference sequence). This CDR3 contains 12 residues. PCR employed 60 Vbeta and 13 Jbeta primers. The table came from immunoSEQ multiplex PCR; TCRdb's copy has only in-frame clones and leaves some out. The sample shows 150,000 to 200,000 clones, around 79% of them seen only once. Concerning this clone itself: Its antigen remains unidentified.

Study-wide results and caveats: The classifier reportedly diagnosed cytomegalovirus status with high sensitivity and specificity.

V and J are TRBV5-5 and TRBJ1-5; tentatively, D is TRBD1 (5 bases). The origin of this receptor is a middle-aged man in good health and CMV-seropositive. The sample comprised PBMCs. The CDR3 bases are TGTGCCAGCAGCTGGGGCTTGGGGCCCCAGCATTTT. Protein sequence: CASSWGLGPQHF.